The 30 T cell receptor beta chains reported below all come from one sample, sequenced in a study of T-cell reconstitution after alpha-beta-depleted transplantation in children. It was with unique molecular identifiers that the TCRbeta library was prepared. TCRdb ran MiXCR on the PCR reads and lists one entry per CDR3 protein. The sample records 44,000 or so distinct CDR3 sequences, approximately 8.7% being singletons. Sequencing used PBMCs, mostly from graft donor cells, obtained 60 days after TCRalphabeta/CD19-depleted stem cell transplant. The receptors stem from a male patient between 2 and 10 years old who had a stem cell transplant for chronic granulomatous disease, so the T cells may come from the graft donor.

This clonotype was seen at least ten times. The chain carries TRBV6-1 and TRBJ2-7; D remains ambiguous. The CDR3 runs to 15 residues. Trimming cost V 4 bases and J 4 bases, with 17 bases left between them. Germline lookup yields CDR1 MNHNS and CDR2 SASEGT. The CDR3 DNA follows: TGTGCCAGCAGTGGGGTAGGAGTCCTAAGGTACGAGCAGTACTTC. It is translated as CASSGVGVLRYEQYF.

This clonotype showed up just a few times. This chain connects TRBV20-1 to TRBJ2-1; tentatively, D is TRBD2 (5 bases). V lost 0 bases, J lost 4 bases, and 7 bases lay in between. The germline V gene has CDR1 DFQATT and CDR2 SNEGSKA (reference sequence). The CDR3 consists of 13 residues. CDR3 in DNA: TGCAGTGCTAGAGAGCCGGGGTACAATGAGCAGTTCTTC. Translating it yields CSAREPGYNEQFF.

This clonotype has ten or more counts. The V and J genes are TRBV28 and TRBJ2-5; no definite D call. Germline loops: CDR1 MDHEN, CDR2 SYDVKM. This CDR3 region has 15 residues. V gave up 2 bases and J gave up 1 base, with 11 bases separating them. CDR3 protein: CASSLGLGSQETQYF. The CDR3 nucleotides are TGTGCCAGCAGTTTAGGTCTGGGCTCCCAAGAGACCCAGTACTTC.

This clonotype was found many times. V gene TRBV7-2 combines with J gene TRBJ2-1, with D possibly being TRBD2 (6 bases). The germline gives CDR1 SGHTA, CDR2 FQGNSA. The length of the CDR3 is 14 residues. V shed 1 base and J shed 7 bases, with 11 bases lying between them. The CDR3 sequence: CASSLDGGANEQFF. The DNA for the CDR3 is TGTGCCAGCAGCTTAGATGGCGGGGCAAATGAGCAGTTCTTC.

This clonotype was picked up many times. The chain carries TRBV20-1 and TRBJ1-6; 8 nucleotides align to TRBD1. Trimming at V came to 1 base and at J to 4 bases, leaving 12 bases not matched to a gene. The germline CDR1 and CDR2 sequences are DFQATT and SNEGSKA (reference sequence). The CDR3 length is 18 residues. CDR3 in amino acids: CSARGTPGQAPYNSPLHF. The CDR3 DNA follows: TGCAGTGCTAGAGGGACTCCGGGACAGGCTCCTTATAATTCACCCCTCCACTTT.

A note on this clonotype: Since a much larger clone is just one base distant, this may be a read error. This chain uses TRBV4-3 with TRBJ2-6, with TRBD2 identical over 12 bases. The CDR3 runs to 18 residues. Looked up from germline, CDR1 is LGHNA and CDR2 is YSLEER. The CDR3 coding sequence is TGCGCCAGCAGCCGAAGACTAGCGGGAGTCTCTGGGGCCAGCGTCCTGACTTTC. It codes for CASSRRLAGVSGASVLTF.

This clonotype was seen many times. The chain is built from TRBV6-1 and TRBJ2-6; a possible D gene is TRBD2 (6 bases). The germline gives CDR1 MNHNS, CDR2 SASEGT. The CDR3 totals 15 residues. The V end was cut by 6 bases, the J end by 0 bases, with 9 bases between. CDR3 amino acids: CASREGGSGANVLTF. CDR3 DNA sequence: TGTGCCAGCAGAGAGGGAGGCTCTGGGGCCAACGTCCTGACTTTC.

Ten or more counts support this clonotype. Here the CDR3 DNA reads TGTGCCACCAGCAGAGAGGGGGTTGAAGCCGAACGCACAGATACGCAGTATTTT. Encoded protein: CATSREGVEAERTDTQYF. The chain carries TRBV15 and TRBJ2-3, with D perhaps assigned TRBD1 or TRBD2 (5 bases each). Germline CDR1 is LNHNV and CDR2 is YYDKDF (reference sequence). This CDR3 has 18 amino acids. Trimming left V 0 bases short and J 1 base short, with 17 bases between.

In its sample, this clonotype was seen many times. The chain recombines TRBV25-1 with TRBJ1-1, with 8 positions matching TRBD1. Germline CDR1 and CDR2: MGHDK and SYGVNS. The CDR3 length is 15 residues. V lost 2 bases and J lost 1; bases outside the gene matches: 3. The CDR3 reads CASSERGQGNTEAFF. CDR3 nucleotide sequence: TGTGCCAGCAGTGAACGCGGACAGGGGAACACTGAAGCTTTCTTT.

V gene TRBV5-1 combines with J gene TRBJ2-1, with D possibly being TRBD2 (7 bases). The CDR3 length is 15 residues. Between the trimmed V and J ends, which lost 3 bases and 5 bases, there was a span of 15 bases. CDR1 and CDR2 (germline): SGHRS, YFSETQ. The CDR3 here is CASSWGRGIHNEQFF. DNA for the CDR3: TGCGCCAGCAGCTGGGGGCGGGGGATCCACAATGAGCAGTTCTTC.

This clonotype was detected ten times or more. This sequence joins TRBV6-4 and TRBJ2-3; 11 nucleotides match TRBD2. V shed 5 bases, J shed 0 bases, and the junction held 13 bases outside the gene matches. CDR1 is MRHNA, CDR2 SNTAGT, per germline. CDR3 length: 19 residues. The CDR3 loop is CASSPRRTSGWGSTDTQYF. In DNA, the CDR3 is TGTGCCAGCAGTCCCCGCAGGACTAGCGGGTGGGGGAGCACAGATACGCAGTATTTT.

This clonotype was seen repeatedly, ten times or more. The chain joins TRBV10-3 to TRBJ1-2; weak D call: TRBD1 (5 bases). V was clipped by 6 bases and J by 2 bases, with 7 bases between them. The CDR3 is made up of 12 amino acids. Germline CDR1 and CDR2: ENHRY and SYGVKD. CDR3 region: CAISGGNYGYTF. Here the CDR3 DNA reads TGTGCCATCAGCGGGGGGAACTATGGCTACACCTTC.

This clonotype was observed many times. This chain uses TRBV7-9 with TRBJ2-1; D gene uncertain. The CDR3 covers 14 residues. The V end lost 1 base, the J end lost 0 bases, and 4 bases lay between the germline ends. From germline, CDR1 is SEHNR and CDR2 FQNEAQ (reference sequence). Here the CDR3 DNA reads TGTGCCAGCAGCTTAGGGTACTCCTACAATGAGCAGTTCTTC. Translated: CASSLGYSYNEQFF.

In this sample, this clonotype turned up many times. The chain's CDR3 is CASSSLTNEQFF. CDR3 nucleotides: TGTGCCAGCAGCTCCCTAACCAATGAGCAGTTCTTC. The chain couples TRBV7-6 to TRBJ2-1, with D uncertain. Trimming shortened V by 4 bases and J by 6 bases, and 7 bases separated the two germline ends. The CDR3 consists of 12 residues. CDR1 and CDR2 (germline): SGHVS, FNYEAQ.

The CDR3 spells CASSSTGCAEAFF. DNA of the CDR3: TGCGCCAGCAGCTCTACAGGGTGCGCTGAAGCTTTCTTT. The chain has TRBV5-1 and TRBJ1-1; D possibly corresponds to TRBD1 (6 bases). Looked up from germline, CDR1 is SGHRS and CDR2 is YFSETQ. The CDR3 runs 13 residues. V was shortened by 3 bases and J by 6 bases, with 12 bases between the two germline ends.

In its sample, this clonotype was seen many times. The chain is built from TRBV18 and TRBJ2-7; 9 positions match TRBD1. Germline V lookup: CDR1 KGHSH, CDR2 LQKENI. Trimming cost V 0 bases and J 3 bases; bases outside gene matches: 9. The CDR3 loop spans 17 amino acids. CDR3 loop: CASSPPLGQGSIYEQYF. The CDR3, as DNA: TGTGCCAGCTCACCACCACTGGGACAGGGTTCAATCTACGAGCAGTACTTC.

This clonotype was seen many times. The chain couples TRBV20-1 to TRBJ2-7; a possible D gene is TRBD2 (7 bases). The V and J ends lost 5 bases and 0 bases respectively, with 14 bases between them. The CDR3 is made up of 14 amino acids. The V gene's germline CDR1 is DFQATT and CDR2 SNEGSKA (reference sequence). The CDR3 loop reads CSARGAVNSYEQYF. The CDR3 bases are TGCAGTGCTCGGGGGGCAGTGAACTCCTACGAGCAGTACTTC.

In its sample, this clonotype was seen many times. The chain couples TRBV14 to TRBJ2-1, with D perhaps TRBD1 (5 bases). The germline gives CDR1 SGHDN, CDR2 FVKESK. With 3 bases removed from V and 9 bases from J, the gap between germline ends came to 18 bases. CDR3 length equals 15 residues. CDR3 bases: TGTGCCAGCAGCCAGGACCTAGGGGCTCTGGGTGAGCAGTTCTTC. Its translation: CASSQDLGALGEQFF.

This clonotype was seen at least ten times. The chain combines TRBV20-1 with TRBJ2-7; 7 bases are a match to TRBD1. Germline-derived CDR1 and CDR2 are DFQATT and SNEGSKA (reference sequence). J gave up 3 bases and V 0 bases, and 5 bases lay outside the gene matches. The CDR3 is 14 residues long. Here the CDR3 DNA reads TGCAGTGCTAGAGACCGACAGGGTTACTACGAGCAGTACTTC. It specifies CSARDRQGYYEQYF.

This clonotype was picked up many times. The J gene is TRBJ2-7, the V gene TRBV28; the match to TRBD2 covers 12 bases. Germline V gene lookup returns CDR1 MDHEN and CDR2 SYDVKM. The CDR3 has 17 residues. J gave up 0 bases and V 2 bases, and 5 bases lay outside the gene matches. CDR3 in DNA: TGTGCCAGCAGTTTAACTAGCGGGAGGAGGAACTCCTACGAGCAGTACTTC. Its protein product is CASSLTSGRRNSYEQYF.

Ten or more counts support this clonotype. The CDR3: CASSFLTEAFF. CDR3 nucleotide sequence: TGTGCCAGCAGCTTCCTCACTGAAGCTTTCTTT. The rearrangement joins TRBV5-6 to TRBJ1-1; no reliable D call. V shed 2 bases and J shed 4 bases, with 3 bases lying between them. Germline V lookup: CDR1 SGHDT, CDR2 YYEEEE. The CDR3 contains 11 residues.

In its sample, this clonotype was seen many times. Here the CDR3 DNA reads TGTGCCAGCAGCGTTGGACACACCGGGACAGGGGGCAACACCATATATTTT. It is translated as CASSVGHTGTGGNTIYF. This chain links TRBV9 with TRBJ1-3; the match to TRBD1 covers 12 bases. The junction had 10 bases not matched to a gene; V was cut back by 2 bases and J by 7 bases. CDR1 is SGDLS, CDR2 YYNGEE, per germline. CDR3 length: 17 amino acids.

This clonotype was detected ten times or more. The J gene is TRBJ2-1, the V gene TRBV6-5; 10 positions match TRBD2. The V gene's germline CDR1 is MNHEY and CDR2 SVGAGI. V was pared by 3 bases and J by 4 bases, with 3 bases of the junction left unmatched. The CDR3 covers 15 residues. The CDR3 here is CASSYGTSVYNEQFF. The CDR3 coding sequence is TGTGCCAGCAGTTATGGGACTAGCGTTTACAATGAGCAGTTCTTC.

This clonotype was seen at least ten times. The CDR3 DNA sequence: TGCAGTGCTAGGCTAGCGGGTGCCTCCTACGAGCAGTACTTC. Residues: CSARLAGASYEQYF. J is TRBJ2-7 and V is TRBV20-1; 8 bases align to TRBD2. Trimming removed 3 bases from V and 0 bases from J; junction bases left unmatched: 4. This CDR3 contains 14 residues. Germline-derived CDR1 and CDR2 are DFQATT and SNEGSKA (reference sequence).

This clonotype was counted a few times. V gene TRBV20-1 combines with J gene TRBJ2-7, with 8 bases lining up with TRBD2. CDR1 DFQATT and CDR2 SNEGSKA come from the germline V gene (reference sequence). The V gene end was trimmed by 3 bases and the J gene end by 4 bases; junction bases not matched to a gene: 5. This CDR3 region has 13 residues. The CDR3 region has the DNA TGCAGTGCTAGCACTAGCGGAGCTTACGAGCAGTACTTC. Translation gives CSASTSGAYEQYF.

This clonotype was seen repeatedly, ten times or more. The chain combines TRBV7-8 with TRBJ2-3, with unresolved D. V lost 1 base and J 2 bases, leaving 19 bases between the germline ends. Germline CDR1 is SGHVS and CDR2 is FQNEAQ. This CDR3 spans 18 amino acids. The CDR3 DNA reads TGTGCCAGCAGCTTAGTAGGCCCTATCCCTGGGAACACAGATACGCAGTATTTT. Translating gives CASSLVGPIPGNTDTQYF. The full variable domain, in which reference TRBV7-8 and TRBJ2-3 provide the parts outside the CDR3, is GAGVSQSPRYKVAKRGQDVALRCDPISGHVSLFWYQQALGQGPEFLTYFQNEAQLDKSGLPSDRFFAERPEGSVSTLKIQRTQQEDSAVYLCASSLVGPIPGNTDTQYFGPGTRLTVL.

This clonotype has at least ten counts. The chain joins TRBV20-1 to TRBJ2-3; perhaps TRBD2 as D (5 bases). Trimming left V 3 bases short and J 2 bases short, with 12 bases between. Germline V lookup: CDR1 DFQATT, CDR2 SNEGSKA (reference sequence). The CDR3 runs 14 residues. The CDR3 loop reads CSASAGGFTDTQYF. The DNA of the CDR3 is TGCAGTGCTAGTGCGGGTGGGTTCACAGATACGCAGTATTTT.

This clonotype showed up many times. The V and J genes are TRBV5-1 and TRBJ2-7, with TRBD1 matching over 8 bases. Unmatched junction bases numbered 3, after V lost 4 bases and J lost 0 bases. There are 14 residues in the CDR3. Germline V gives CDR1 SGHRS, CDR2 YFSETQ. DNA for the CDR3: TGCGCCAGCAGCCCGGACAGGGCCTCCTACGAGCAGTACTTC. This sequence encodes CASSPDRASYEQYF.

This clonotype was observed many times. The chain combines TRBV7-8 with TRBJ2-1; tentative D call: TRBD2 (5 bases). Looked up from germline, CDR1 is SGHVS and CDR2 is FQNEAQ. V dropped 2 bases and J dropped 9 bases, with 8 bases sitting between them. This CDR3 is built from 12 residues. The CDR3 nucleotides are TGTGCCAGCAGCTTAACGGGGATTGAGCAGTTCTTC. Protein sequence: CASSLTGIEQFF.

This clonotype has ten or more counts. The chain carries TRBV12-3 or TRBV12-4 and TRBJ2-2; 9 bases are shared with TRBD2. V lost 6 bases, J lost 6 bases, and 8 bases stayed unmatched. This CDR3 has 15 amino acids. CDR3 nucleotides: TGTGCCAGCAGCGGTAGCGGGAGTCACTCCGGGGAGCTGTTTTTT. It translates to CASSGSGSHSGELFF.